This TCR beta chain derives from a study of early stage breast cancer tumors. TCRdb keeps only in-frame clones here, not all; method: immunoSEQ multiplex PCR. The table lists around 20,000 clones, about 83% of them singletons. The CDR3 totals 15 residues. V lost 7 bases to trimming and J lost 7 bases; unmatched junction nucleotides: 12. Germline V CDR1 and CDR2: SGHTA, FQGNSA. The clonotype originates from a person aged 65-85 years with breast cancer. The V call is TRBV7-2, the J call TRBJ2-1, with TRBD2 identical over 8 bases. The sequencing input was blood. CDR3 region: CASTFKSGGLNEQFF. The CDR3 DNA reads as TGTGCCAGCACCTTTAAGTCGGGGGGGCTGAATGAGCAGTTCTTC.